A selection of T cell receptor beta chains follows, all from one sample in a study of cytomegalovirus exposure and HLA in healthy donors. Repertoires were generated with immunoSEQ multiplex PCR, while TCRdb's copy carries only in-frame clones and drops some. The repertoire holds about 140,000 clones, with 73% as singletons. The sample comprised PBMCs. The receptor source for this set is a middle-aged woman in good health and CMV-seronegative. Each CDR3 is given with its conserved first and last residue. A D gene is named only where the DNA matches it firmly. Clone size appears in some rows only: once, few, many, or a class for an expanded clone.

V gene,J gene,D gene,clone size,CDR3 length,CDR3 protein,CDR3 DNA
TRBV19,TRBJ2-7,TRBD2,-,13,CASSITSGGEQYF,TGTGCCAGTAGTATTACTAGCGGGGGCGAGCAGTACTTC
TRBV7-2,TRBJ1-6,-,-,14,CASSQGSYNSPLHF,TGTGCCAGCAGCCAGGGCAGTTATAATTCACCCCTCCACTTT
TRBV2,TRBJ1-4,-,-,14,CASSEAGGGEKLFF,TGTGCCAGCAGTGAAGCGGGGGGAGGGGAAAAACTGTTTTTT
TRBV5-5,TRBJ1-1,TRBD1,-,13,CASSLATGTEAFF,TGTGCCAGCAGCTTGGCGACAGGGACTGAAGCTTTCTTT
TRBV13,TRBJ2-1,-,-,12,CASSLASNEQFF,TGTGCCAGCAGCTTAGCGTCCAATGAGCAGTTCTTC
TRBV19,TRBJ1-2,-,-,17,CASSRRVGGETTDGYTF,TGTGCCAGTAGTCGCCGCGTTGGGGGCGAAACAACAGATGGCTACACCTTC
TRBV5-1,TRBJ2-5,-,-,15,CASRRRYSSKETQYF,TGCGCCAGCAGGCGACGGTACAGCAGCAAAGAGACCCAGTACTTC
TRBV11-2,TRBJ2-5,TRBD2,-,16,CASSLESAGGQETQYF,TGTGCCAGCAGCTTAGAGTCTGCGGGGGGGCAAGAGACCCAGTACTTC
TRBV7-2,TRBJ2-2,TRBD2,few,17,CASSSGLARDLSGELFF,TGTGCCAGCAGCTCGGGACTAGCAAGGGATTTGAGCGGGGAGCTGTTTTTT
TRBV20-1,TRBJ1-1,-,-,11,CSASGGTEAFF,TGCAGTGCTAGCGGAGGAACTGAAGCTTTCTTT
TRBV5-6,TRBJ2-1,-,many,16,CASSLQTHVSYNEQFF,TGTGCCAGCAGCTTGCAGACTCATGTCTCCTACAATGAGCAGTTCTTC
TRBV5-6,TRBJ2-7,TRBD2,-,15,CASSLARGDLSEQYF,TGTGCCAGCAGCTTGGCCCGGGGGGACTTGAGCGAGCAGTACTTC
TRBV11-2,TRBJ2-1,-,-,15,CASSLIQISYNEQFF,TGTGCCAGCAGCTTAATACAAATCTCCTACAATGAGCAGTTCTTC
TRBV5-1,TRBJ2-1,-,once,13,CASSLTADNEQFF,TGCGCCAGCAGTTTGACAGCAGACAATGAGCAGTTCTTC
TRBV2,TRBJ1-1,TRBD1,few,15,CASSEMGQGNTEAFF,TGTGCCAGCAGTGAGATGGGACAGGGGAACACTGAAGCTTTCTTT
TRBV5-1,TRBJ1-1,-,-,14,CASSRQGKNTEAFF,TGCGCCAGCAGCCGCCAGGGTAAGAACACTGAAGCTTTCTTT
TRBV4-1,TRBJ2-1,TRBD1,-,16,CASSQDQGASYNEQFF,TGCGCCAGCAGCCAAGATCAGGGGGCCTCCTACAATGAGCAGTTCTTC
TRBV6-5,TRBJ2-1,TRBD2,-,15,CASSYSLAGGNEQFF,TGTGCCAGCAGTTACTCCCTAGCGGGGGGTAATGAGCAGTTCTTC
TRBV19,TRBJ2-1,-,-,16,CASSIPGVVLHNEQFF,TGTGCCAGTAGTATCCCGGGGGTTGTACTTCACAATGAGCAGTTCTTC
TRBV15,TRBJ2-7,TRBD2,once,14,CATSRDGGAHEQYF,TGTGCCACCAGCAGAGACGGGGGGGCACACGAGCAGTACTTC
TRBV6-6,TRBJ2-4,TRBD1,few,16,CASRDSFSLAKNIQYF,TGTGCCAGTAGGGACAGTTTTTCTCTAGCCAAAAACATTCAGTACTTC
TRBV4-1,TRBJ2-7,-,few,13,CASSHSQGHEQYF,TGCGCCAGCAGCCACTCACAGGGCCACGAGCAGTACTTC
TRBV10-2,TRBJ1-3,-,-,15,CASSESYKGLDTIYF,TGCGCCAGCAGTGAGTCGTACAAGGGGTTGGACACCATATATTTT
TRBV11-2,TRBJ2-5,TRBD2,-,14,CASRTGLARETQYF,TGTGCCAGCAGGACGGGACTAGCGAGGGAGACCCAGTACTTC
TRBV18,TRBJ2-2,TRBD1,-,16,CASSHQQGSNTGELFF,TGTGCCAGCTCACATCAACAGGGGTCGAACACCGGGGAGCTGTTTTTT
TRBV10-3,TRBJ2-1,-,once,15,CAISKDSVDYNEQFF,TGTGCCATCAGCAAGGACAGCGTTGACTACAATGAGCAGTTCTTC
TRBV5-1,TRBJ1-2,TRBD1,few,13,CASSTGGGYGYTF,TGCGCCAGCTCAACAGGGGGCGGCTATGGCTACACCTTC
TRBV29-1,TRBJ1-2,-,-,10,CSVDRYGYTF,TGCAGCGTTGACCGCTATGGCTACACCTTC
TRBV18,TRBJ1-5,-,-,13,CASSEDRSQPQHF,TGTGCCAGCTCCGAAGACAGGTCGCAGCCCCAGCATTTT
TRBV6-6,TRBJ1-2,-,-,14,CASSQGAGGYGYTF,TGTGCCAGCAGCCAAGGAGCCGGGGGCTATGGCTACACCTTC
TRBV6-6,TRBJ2-7,-,few,14,CASSPFRDTYEQYF,TGTGCCAGCAGCCCTTTCAGGGATACCTACGAGCAGTACTTC
TRBV4-3,TRBJ1-2,-,-,17,CASSQDLRQRPPYGYTF,TGCGCCAGCAGCCAAGACCTCAGACAACGACCCCCCTATGGCTACACCTTC
TRBV2,TRBJ2-2,TRBD2,-,15,CASSESGGHTGELFF,TGTGCCAGCAGTGAATCGGGGGGGCATACCGGGGAGCTGTTTTTT
TRBV6-1,TRBJ2-7,-,-,13,CASSAPSSYEQYF,TGTGCCAGCAGTGCTCCGAGCTCCTACGAGCAGTACTTC
TRBV4-3,TRBJ1-1,-,few,14,CASSQSAGNTEAFF,TGCGCCAGCAGCCAGTCCGCGGGGAACACTGAAGCTTTCTTT
TRBV28,TRBJ1-2,-,-,12,CASSLRNYGYTF,TGTGCCAGCAGTTTACGTAACTATGGCTACACCTTC
TRBV5-1,TRBJ2-2,TRBD1,-,16,CASSRGTGEPTGELFF,TGCGCCAGCAGCAGGGGGACAGGAGAGCCCACCGGGGAGCTGTTTTTT
TRBV14,TRBJ1-4,-,-,15,CASSPYPKTEEKLFF,TGTGCCAGCAGCCCTTACCCCAAAACGGAGGAAAAACTGTTTTTT
TRBV27,TRBJ1-5,-,once,15,CASGDSRASNQPQHF,TGTGCCAGTGGGGACTCCCGAGCTAGCAATCAGCCCCAGCATTTT
TRBV5-1,TRBJ1-1,TRBD1,few,16,CASSLGQGQKNTEAFF,TGCGCCAGCAGCTTGGGACAGGGGCAAAAGAACACTGAAGCTTTCTTT
TRBV7-7,TRBJ2-7,TRBD1,-,15,CASSLGTGKAYEQYF,TGTGCTAGCAGCTTAGGGACAGGGAAGGCCTACGAGCAGTACTTC